A selection of T cell receptor beta chains follows, all from one sample in a study of blood T cell repertoires in COVID-19. Method: immunoSEQ multiplex PCR; TCRdb's copy keeps in-frame clones and lacks some. The table shows fewer than 350,000 clones, with roughly 90% occurring only once. The source material was PBMCs or T cells enriched from blood (not recorded which). The receptors here all came from a woman aged 25 to 45 who had been exposed to COVID-19. Each CDR3 is given with its conserved first and last residue. The D gene is left open where the match is weak. Size is stated for part of the rows, as once, few or many counts, or as a class when the clone is expanded.

D	V	J	size	length	DNA	CDR3
TRBD2	TRBV5-1	TRBJ2-1	.	17	TGCGCCAGCAGCTTGGGTGCTAGCGGGGGTGGTAGGCATGAGCAGTTCTTC	CASSLGASGGGRHEQFF
TRBD1	TRBV4-1	TRBJ2-7	.	16	TGCGCCAGCAGCCAAGATAGTGGGACAGGATCCTACGAGCAGTACTTC	CASSQDSGTGSYEQYF
.	TRBV5-1	TRBJ2-3	.	13	TGCGCCAGCACCACGGGGGGCACAGATACGCAGTATTTT	CASTTGGTDTQYF
.	TRBV11-2	TRBJ2-1	.	16	TGTGCCAGCAGCCCACAGGGGGGGCCACTTTACAATGAGCAGTTCTTC	CASSPQGGPLYNEQFF
TRBD2	TRBV7-3	TRBJ2-2	.	16	TGTGCCAGCAGAAAACCGGGACTAGCGGATTCCGGGGAGCTGTTTTTT	CASRKPGLADSGELFF
.	TRBV3-1/TRBV3-2	TRBJ2-6	few	14	TGTGCCAGCAGCCAAGCATCTGGGGCCAACGTCCTGACTTTC	CASSQASGANVLTF
TRBD2	TRBV20-1	TRBJ2-1	.	16	TGCAGTGCTAGTTGGACTAGCGGGAATTTCTACAATGAGCAGTTCTTC	CSASWTSGNFYNEQFF
TRBD2	TRBV30	TRBJ2-1	.	14	TGTGCCTGGAGTATCGGCGGGAGGAGCAATGAGCAGTTCTTC	CAWSIGGRSNEQFF
TRBD1	TRBV7-8	TRBJ2-2	.	14	TGTGCCAGCAGTTGGGACAGGGTCACCGGGGAGCTGTTTTTT	CASSWDRVTGELFF
TRBD2	TRBV27	TRBJ2-3	few	18	TGTGCCAGCACCCTCGGGACTAGCGGGGTTGCCCCCCCAGATACGCAGTATTTT	CASTLGTSGVAPPDTQYF
TRBD1	TRBV6-5	TRBJ2-7	.	16	TGTGCCAGCAGTTGGGCCGGGACAGAGAGCTCCTACGAGCAGTACTTC	CASSWAGTESSYEQYF
TRBD1	TRBV24-1	TRBJ1-2	many	16	TGTGCCACCAGTGATGCGTCCTCCGGGACAGCCTATGGCTACACCTTC	CATSDASSGTAYGYTF
.	TRBV12-3/TRBV12-4	TRBJ2-7	.	13	TGTGCCAGCACCACGACAGCCACCTACGAGCAGTACTTC	CASTTTATYEQYF
TRBD2	TRBV27	TRBJ2-3	.	17	TGTGCCAGCAGTCCAAGACTAGCGGGAGCCTTCACAGATACGCAGTATTTT	CASSPRLAGAFTDTQYF
TRBD1	TRBV27	TRBJ1-4	.	14	TGTGCCAGCAGTCGGACAGGGAGCAATGAAAAACTGTTTTTT	CASSRTGSNEKLFF
.	TRBV14	TRBJ1-1	once	13	TGTGCCAGCAGCCAACAACAGAATACTGAAGCTTTCTTT	CASSQQQNTEAFF
TRBD2	TRBV28	TRBJ2-2	.	15	TGTGCCAGTAATCGGGCGGGAGGACTCACCGGGGAGCTGTTTTTT	CASNRAGGLTGELFF
TRBD2	TRBV19	TRBJ2-3	.	16	TGTGCCAGTAGTCGAACTAGCGGGGTAACGGGAGATACGCAGTATTTT	CASSRTSGVTGDTQYF
TRBD2	TRBV20-1	TRBJ2-1	.	16	TGCAGTGCTAGTAGGTGGGAGGGCAGCTCCTACAATGAGCAGTTCTTC	CSASRWEGSSYNEQFF
.	TRBV7-9	TRBJ1-3	.	17	TGTGCCAGCAGCTTAGATAGGGACACTTCTACCGGAAACACCATATATTTT	CASSLDRDTSTGNTIYF
.	TRBV27	TRBJ2-2	.	14	TGTGCCAGCACAGGGGCAGGGAACACCGGGGAGCTGTTTTTT	CASTGAGNTGELFF
.	TRBV16	TRBJ1-3	once	14	TGTGCCAGCAGCCAATCGAGGGTTGAAAACACCATATATTTT	CASSQSRVENTIYF
TRBD1	TRBV25-1	TRBJ1-6	.	15	TGTGCCAGCAGTGAATGGGGACAGATTAATTCACCCCTCCACTTT	CASSEWGQINSPLHF
.	TRBV18	TRBJ2-1	.	17	TGTGCCAGCTCACCGGTCGACAGGTGGAGCTCCTACAATGAGCAGTTCTTC	CASSPVDRWSSYNEQFF
TRBD2	TRBV2	TRBJ2-7	.	15	TGTGCCAGCAGTTTATCGGCTAGCGGTAGCTACGAGCAGTACTTC	CASSLSASGSYEQYF
TRBD1	TRBV15	TRBJ1-3	.	15	TGTGCCACCAGCAGAGGGACAGGGGCTGGAAACACCATATATTTT	CATSRGTGAGNTIYF
TRBD2	TRBV7-7	TRBJ2-1	.	19	TGTGCCAGCAGCCAGGGGACTAGCGAGAGAGGGAGCTCCTACAATGAGCAGTTCTTC	CASSQGTSERGSSYNEQFF
TRBD2	TRBV27	TRBJ2-1	.	15	TGTGCCAGCAGACCAGCGGGAGGGCCTTTAAATGAGCAGTTCTTC	CASRPAGGPLNEQFF
.	TRBV6-1	TRBJ1-5	.	17	TGTGCCAGCAGTGAAGCCCCCCTAGGGGCTAGCAATCAGCCCCAGCATTTT	CASSEAPLGASNQPQHF
.	TRBV19	TRBJ2-1	once	12	TGTGCCAGTAGTATACAGGGCAATGAGCAGTTCTTC	CASSIQGNEQFF
TRBD1	TRBV19	TRBJ1-5	.	14	TGTGCCAGTGGGGACAGGGTAAGCAATCAGCCCCAGCATTTT	CASGDRVSNQPQHF
TRBD1	TRBV6-1	TRBJ1-4	.	16	TGTGCCAGCAGTGAGGGAACCGGGACAGGGAATGAAAAACTGTTTTTT	CASSEGTGTGNEKLFF
.	TRBV11-2	TRBJ2-5	.	15	TGTGCCAGCAGCTTAGACAGGGGGGCCGGAGAGACCCAGTACTTC	CASSLDRGAGETQYF
TRBD1	TRBV28	TRBJ2-1	.	16	TGTGCCAGCAGTTTAAATGGCAAGGGGGCAAATAATGAGCAGTTCTTC	CASSLNGKGANNEQFF